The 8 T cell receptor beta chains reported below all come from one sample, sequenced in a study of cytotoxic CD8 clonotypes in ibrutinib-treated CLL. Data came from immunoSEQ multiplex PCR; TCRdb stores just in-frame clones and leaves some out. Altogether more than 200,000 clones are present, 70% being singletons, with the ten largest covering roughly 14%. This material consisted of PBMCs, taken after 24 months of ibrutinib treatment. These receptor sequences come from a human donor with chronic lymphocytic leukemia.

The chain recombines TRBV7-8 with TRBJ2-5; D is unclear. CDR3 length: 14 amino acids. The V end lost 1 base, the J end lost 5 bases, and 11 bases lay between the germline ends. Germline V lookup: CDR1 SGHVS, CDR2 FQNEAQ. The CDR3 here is CASSLVSGEETQYF. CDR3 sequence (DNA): TGTGCCAGCAGCTTAGTGTCCGGAGAGGAGACCCAGTACTTC.

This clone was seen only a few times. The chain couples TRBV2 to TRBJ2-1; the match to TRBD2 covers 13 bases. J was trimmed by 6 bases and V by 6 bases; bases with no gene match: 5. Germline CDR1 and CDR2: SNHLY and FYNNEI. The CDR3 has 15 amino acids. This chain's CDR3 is CASRAGLAGINEQFF. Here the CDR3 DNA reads TGTGCCAGCAGGGCGGGACTAGCGGGAATCAATGAGCAGTTCTTC.

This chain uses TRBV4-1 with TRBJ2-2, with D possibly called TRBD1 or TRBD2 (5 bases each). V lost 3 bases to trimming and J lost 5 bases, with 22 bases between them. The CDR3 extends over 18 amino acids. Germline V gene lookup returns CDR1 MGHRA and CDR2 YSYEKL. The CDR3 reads CASSQIGAYSPLTGELFF. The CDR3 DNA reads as TGCGCCAGCAGCCAGATCGGGGCTTACAGTCCCTTGACCGGGGAGCTGTTTTTT.

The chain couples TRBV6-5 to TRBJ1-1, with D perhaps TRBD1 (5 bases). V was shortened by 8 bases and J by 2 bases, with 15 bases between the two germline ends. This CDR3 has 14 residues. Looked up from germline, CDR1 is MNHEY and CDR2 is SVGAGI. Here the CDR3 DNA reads TGTGCCAGCGGTCCCGGGACTCTCAACACTGAAGCTTTCTTT. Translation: CASGPGTLNTEAFF.

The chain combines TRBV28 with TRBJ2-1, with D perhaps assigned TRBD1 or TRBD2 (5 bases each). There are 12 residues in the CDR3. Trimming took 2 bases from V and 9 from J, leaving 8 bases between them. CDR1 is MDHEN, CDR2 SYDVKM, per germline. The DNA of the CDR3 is TGTGCCAGCAGTTTAGTGGGACGTGAGCAGTTCTTC. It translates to CASSLVGREQFF.

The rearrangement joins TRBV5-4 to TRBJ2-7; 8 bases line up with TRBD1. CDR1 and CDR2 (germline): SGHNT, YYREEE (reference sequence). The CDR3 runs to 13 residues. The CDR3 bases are TGTGTCTTTAAACCGGGACAGGCCTACGAGCAGTACTTC. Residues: CVFKPGQAYEQYF.

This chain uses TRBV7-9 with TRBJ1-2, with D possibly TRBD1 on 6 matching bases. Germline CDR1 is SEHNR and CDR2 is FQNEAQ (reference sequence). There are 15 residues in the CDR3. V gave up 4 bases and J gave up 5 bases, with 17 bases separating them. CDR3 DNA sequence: TGTGCCAGCAGCTCCCAGGGGATCGGAAGTTATGGCTACACCTTC. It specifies CASSSQGIGSYGYTF.

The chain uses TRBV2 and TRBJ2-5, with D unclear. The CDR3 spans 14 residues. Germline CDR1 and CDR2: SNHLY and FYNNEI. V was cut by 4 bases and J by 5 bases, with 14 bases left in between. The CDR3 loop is CASSVRVGWETQYF. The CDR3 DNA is TGTGCCAGCAGTGTTAGAGTGGGATGGGAGACCCAGTACTTC.